This record concerns one T cell receptor beta chain sequence. The target antigen is unknown. Using immunoSEQ multiplex PCR, the repertoire was profiled, and TCRdb retains in-frame clones only, with some absent. The sample yields about 80,000 clones, 80% to 90% seen once. The entry originates in a study of OX40 agonist ivuxolimab in advanced cancers. Study-level information: Patients took ivuxolimab, an agonistic anti-OX40 (CD134) antibody. Three patients had partial responses: one hepatocellular carcinoma, two cutaneous melanoma. Study-level findings and limits: The mean number of expanded clones was higher in CD8+ T cells than in CD4+.

The sequence came from an adult with an advanced solid tumor such as melanoma, head and neck, liver or kidney cancer. The sequencing used CD4+ or CD8+ T cells sorted from blood, collected in a trial of the OX40 agonist ivuxolimab.

In DNA, the CDR3 is TGCGCCAGCAGCTCTCAGCCAGGGGGAGGTGAAAAACTGTTTTTT. It is translated as CASSSQPGGGEKLFF. This chain links TRBV5-1 with TRBJ1-4, with 7 bases that match TRBD1. Germline V gives CDR1 SGHRS, CDR2 YFSETQ. The V and J ends lost 3 bases and 7 bases, in that order; junction bases with no gene match: 9. The CDR3 sequence is 15 residues long. Full variable domain (remainder filled in from reference TRBV5-1 and TRBJ1-4): KAGVTQTPRYLIKTRGQQVTLSCSPISGHRSVSWYQQTPGQGLQFLFEYFSETQRNKGNFPGRFSGRQFSNSRSEMNVSTLELGDSALYLCASSSQPGGGEKLFFGSGTQLSVL.